This TCR beta chain was documented in a study of metastatic and nonmetastatic thyroid tumors. Patients underwent thyroid surgery, and none had received any treatment before it. TCRdb re-called the PCR reads via MiXCR. The data show about 30,000 clones, under 4.5% seen once. This clone was recorded at least ten times. CDR3 length: 13 residues. Deletions cut 5 bases from V and 5 bases from J, with 10 bases between. CDR1 and CDR2 (germline): KGHSH, LQKENI. What was sequenced was blood. The chain links TRBV18 to TRBJ2-1; D possibly corresponds to TRBD1 (5 bases). The sequence was obtained from a female donor with papillary thyroid cancer or a benign thyroid nodule (not recorded which). Some clones in this sample may be carry-over from other donors' samples. DNA for the CDR3: TGTGCCAGCTCAGTCACAGGAGACAATGAGCAGTTCTTC. Translating gives CASSVTGDNEQFF.